Presented here are 23 T cell receptor beta chains from one specimen sequenced in a study of response to subunit inactivated influenza vaccine. From the RT-PCR reads, TCRdb called clonotypes with MiXCR, one entry per CDR3 protein. The table has some 600,000 distinct CDR3 sequences, 12% to 15% seen once. Here the sequenced sample was PBMCs from blood, taken 14 days before vaccination. Receptors originate from a man aged 50 to 60 who received an inactivated influenza vaccine.

This chain links TRBV10-2 with TRBJ1-4, with 7 bases that match TRBD1. This CDR3 is built from 14 residues. The germline CDR1 and CDR2 sequences are WSHSY and SAAADI. V shed 5 bases and J 7 bases; nucleotides not matched to a gene: 7. CDR3 DNA sequence: TGCGCCAGCAGTCCACAGGGGAGGGGTGAAAAACTGTTTTTT. It encodes CASSPQGRGEKLFF.

This clonotype has a handful of counts. The genes are TRBV5-1 and TRBJ2-1, with 10 bases aligning to TRBD1. V gave up 6 bases and J gave up 3 bases; unmatched junction bases: 6. The CDR3 runs 15 residues. In germline, CDR1 is SGHRS, CDR2 YFSETQ. The CDR3 nucleotides read TGCGCCAGCATAGGACAGGGGGTTTTCTACAATGAGCAGTTCTTC. This encodes CASIGQGVFYNEQFF.

This clonotype was observed at least ten times. The CDR3 here is CASSQDWPRLGELFF. DNA of the CDR3: TGCGCCAGCAGCCAAGATTGGCCGAGACTCGGGGAGCTGTTTTTT. The J gene is TRBJ2-2, the V gene TRBV4-3; D remains ambiguous. CDR1 and CDR2 from the germline V gene are LGHNA and YSLEER. Between the trimmed V and J ends, which lost 0 bases and 7 bases, there was a span of 12 bases. CDR3 length equals 15 residues.

The chain has TRBV19 and TRBJ2-1; D may be TRBD2 (6 bases). The germline V gene encodes CDR1 LNHDA and CDR2 SQIVND (reference sequence). The CDR3 extends over 15 amino acids. The V end was cut by 9 bases, the J end by 0 bases, with 15 bases between. The CDR3 bases are TGTGCCAGCAATCCGGGACTGAGCTCCTACAATGAGCAGTTCTTC. Encoded protein: CASNPGLSSYNEQFF.

This chain links TRBV6-5 with TRBJ1-1, with D uncertain. Germline CDR1 is MNHEY and CDR2 is SVGAGI. V dropped 2 bases and J dropped 1 base, with 8 bases sitting between them. The CDR3 length is 14 residues. The CDR3 spells CASSYSGKNTEAFF. The CDR3 region has the DNA TGTGCCAGCAGTTACAGCGGGAAGAACACTGAAGCTTTCTTT.

The sample holds many counts of this clonotype. V is TRBV4-2 and J is TRBJ1-4; D is ambiguous. The ends were cut back, 4 bases at V and 4 bases at J, with 19 bases in the middle. Germline CDR1 reads LGHNA; CDR2 reads YNFKEQ. There are 17 residues in the CDR3. The CDR3 sequence: CASSPRAFGSYNEKLFF. The CDR3 DNA sequence: TGTGCCAGCAGCCCGCGAGCGTTCGGCAGCTATAATGAAAAACTGTTTTTT.

The chain combines TRBV11-2 with TRBJ2-1; 14 bases line up with TRBD2. Germline V gives CDR1 SGHAT, CDR2 FQNNGV. The CDR3 runs 14 residues. J was trimmed by 13 bases and V by 5 bases; bases with no gene match: 7. The CDR3, as DNA: TGTGCCAGCAGCCTAGGGACTAGCGGGGGACGTCAGTTCTTC. Translating it yields CASSLGTSGGRQFF.

The CDR3 coding sequence is TGCAGTGCCCAACAGGGGGCGAGAGGGGCCAACGTCCTGACTTTC. Its translation: CSAQQGARGANVLTF. The chain employs TRBV20-1 and TRBJ2-6, with TRBD1 matching over 9 bases. This CDR3 has 15 residues. Germline CDR1 reads DFQATT; CDR2 reads SNEGSKA (reference sequence). The ends lost 6 bases at V and 4 bases at J; junction bases unmatched: 7.

The chain links TRBV14 to TRBJ1-3; D gene ambiguous. This CDR3 region has 15 residues. Germline V gene data show CDR1 as SGHDN and CDR2 as FVKESK. The V end was cut by 4 bases, the J end by 0 bases, with 10 bases between. The CDR3 region has the DNA TGTGCCAGCAGCCCGAGACTGCACTCTGGAAACACCATATATTTT. Translating it yields CASSPRLHSGNTIYF.

This clonotype came up a few times. V and J are TRBV6-2 or TRBV6-3 and TRBJ2-1; TRBD2 matches 7 bases. J lost 7 bases, V lost 0 bases, and 15 bases had no gene match. This CDR3 has 18 amino acids. Germline V gives CDR1 MNHEY, CDR2 SVGEGT. CDR3 amino acids: CASSYSLSFGREINEQFF. The DNA of the CDR3 is TGTGCCAGCAGTTACTCGCTATCCTTTGGGCGGGAGATTAATGAGCAGTTCTTC.

This clonotype was seen repeatedly, ten times or more. CDR3 protein: CASSSQRSTDTQYF. The CDR3, as DNA: TGCGCCAGCAGCTCCCAGCGGAGCACAGATACGCAGTATTTT. This chain connects TRBV5-1 to TRBJ2-3; D is possibly TRBD2 (5 bases). Germline V lookup: CDR1 SGHRS, CDR2 YFSETQ. This CDR3 is built from 14 residues. Trimming stripped 3 bases from V and 0 bases from J, with 8 bases between.

This clonotype was observed a few times. The chain links TRBV7-3 to TRBJ2-1, with 13 positions matching TRBD2. CDR3 length equals 18 residues. The V and J ends lost 2 bases and 3 bases, in that order; junction bases with no gene match: 7. CDR1 and CDR2 (germline): SGHTA, FQGTGA. The CDR3 region has the DNA TGTGCCAGCAGCTTATATTCCGGGACTAGCGGGATCTACAATGAGCAGTTCTTC. Its protein product is CASSLYSGTSGIYNEQFF.

This clonotype has only a few counts. The V and J genes are TRBV18 and TRBJ1-1; D is unresolved. The V and J ends lost 3 bases and 2 bases respectively, with 16 bases between them. Germline CDR1 KGHSH, CDR2 LQKENI. This CDR3 comprises 16 residues. The CDR3 spells CASSPPFGTLNTEAFF. The CDR3 region has the DNA TGTGCCAGCTCACCTCCCTTCGGAACGCTTAACACTGAAGCTTTCTTT.

The table lists this clonotype with a few counts. This chain joins TRBV27 and TRBJ2-7; perhaps TRBD2 as D (5 bases). V was clipped by 6 bases and J by 9 bases, with 18 bases between them. CDR1 and CDR2 from the germline V gene are MNHEY and SMNVEV (reference sequence). The CDR3 extends over 13 amino acids. CDR3 coding DNA: TGTGCCAGCAGGGCAGACCTAGCTGTTCGGCAGTACTTC. The encoded protein is CASRADLAVRQYF.

The genes are TRBV9 and TRBJ2-5; tentative D call: TRBD2 (7 bases). Per germline, CDR1 SGDLS and CDR2 YYNGEE. CDR3 length: 15 amino acids. V was cut by 3 bases and J by 5 bases, with 17 bases left in between. DNA for the CDR3: TGTGCCAGCAGCGCCCCGAGGGGGGGTGGGGAGACCCAGTACTTC. Its translation is CASSAPRGGGETQYF.

The chain recombines TRBV20-1 with TRBJ2-7; D not certain. Trimming removed 2 bases at V and 0 bases at J, with 2 bases between. Germline CDR1 reads DFQATT; CDR2 reads SNEGSKA (reference sequence). This CDR3 region has 11 residues. Written as DNA, the CDR3 is TGCAGTGCTAGATTCTCCTACGAGCAGTACTTC. Amino acid sequence: CSARFSYEQYF.

V is TRBV20-1 and J is TRBJ1-5; D is perhaps TRBD1 (5 bases). There are 14 residues in the CDR3. V was trimmed by 2 bases and J by 1 base, leaving 9 bases between them. CDR1 is DFQATT, CDR2 SNEGSKA, per germline (reference sequence). The CDR3 protein is CSARQGTSNQPQHF. The CDR3 DNA reads as TGCAGTGCTAGACAGGGAACAAGCAATCAGCCCCAGCATTTT.

This clonotype has only a few counts. The chain uses TRBV7-2 and TRBJ2-2, with D possibly matching TRBD2 (6 bases). Germline V gene sequence: CDR1 SGHTA, CDR2 FQGNSA. The V and J ends lost 11 bases and 5 bases respectively, with 18 bases between them. This CDR3 comprises 14 residues. DNA of the CDR3: TGTGCCGCCGGGGGTGGGAGTCGGACCGGGGAGCTGTTTTTT. Its translation is CAAGGGSRTGELFF.

This clonotype has only a few counts. DNA of the CDR3: TGTGCCAGCAGCCGGACTAGCGGGAGGGCCAACGCAGATACGCAGTATTTT. It specifies CASSRTSGRANADTQYF. This chain uses TRBV7-9 with TRBJ2-3; 15 bases are shared with TRBD2. Germline CDR1 reads SEHNR; CDR2 reads FQNEAQ (reference sequence). The CDR3 totals 17 residues. V lost 5 bases to trimming and J lost 4 bases; unmatched junction nucleotides: 7.

This clonotype has just a few counts. The chain joins TRBV5-5 to TRBJ1-5; D is perhaps TRBD1 (5 bases). This CDR3 has 14 amino acids. Trimming took off 4 bases at V and 6 bases at J, with 14 bases between the two ends. CDR1 SGHKS and CDR2 YYEKEE come from the germline V gene (reference sequence). The CDR3 here is CASSPGRVGQPQHF. Here the CDR3 DNA reads TGTGCCAGCAGCCCGGGACGGGTGGGTCAGCCCCAGCATTTT.

This clonotype was counted between two and nine times. The chain couples TRBV12-3 or TRBV12-4 to TRBJ2-1; D gene unclear. V lost 5 bases and J lost 8, with 7 bases in between. The CDR3 loop spans 11 amino acids. The DNA for the CDR3 is TGTGCCAGCAGTCGGTGGCATGAGCAGTTCTTC. Protein: CASSRWHEQFF.

The rearrangement uses TRBV6-5 and TRBJ1-4; maybe TRBD1 (5 bases). CDR1 and CDR2 from the germline V gene are MNHEY and SVGAGI. The CDR3 sequence is 13 residues long. Trimming removed 2 bases from V and 8 bases from J, with 9 bases in between. The CDR3 bases are TGTGCCAGCAGTTACAGGGGAAAGGAAAAACTGTTTTTT. Translating it yields CASSYRGKEKLFF.

With regard to this clonotype: An end of the junction differs from the germline gene, which may be a read error. This rearrangement joins TRBV29-1 to TRBJ1-5; D not certain. Germline lookup yields CDR1 SQVTM and CDR2 ANQGSEA. The CDR3 consists of 12 residues. CDR3 coding DNA: TGCAGCGTCGAAGACCCCGGAGGGCCCCAGCATTTT. Amino acids: CSVEDPGGPQHF.